The clone carrying this T cell receptor (beta chain) was detected only a few times. Together with a sample-barcoded 5' primer, a J-beta primer mix was included in a second PCR lasting about 7 to 11 cycles. TCRdb ran MiXCR on the 5' RACE reads and lists one entry per CDR3 protein. The sample holds about 640,000 distinct CDR3 sequences, around 41% seen once. No fewer than 7 million PBMCs went into each sample. The data stem from a study of blood T cells in healthy people across ages. Germline loops: CDR1 MNHEY, CDR2 SVGEGT. With 6 bases removed from V and 4 bases from J, the gap between germline ends came to 14 bases. There are 14 residues in the CDR3.

The chain is built from TRBV6-2 or TRBV6-3 and TRBJ2-3; no definite D call. This TCR came from an older man in good health. Sequencing used blood. For the CDR3, the DNA is TGTGCCAGCAGCCTCTCGGCTATTTCAGATACGCAGTATTTT. Translating gives CASSLSAISDTQYF.